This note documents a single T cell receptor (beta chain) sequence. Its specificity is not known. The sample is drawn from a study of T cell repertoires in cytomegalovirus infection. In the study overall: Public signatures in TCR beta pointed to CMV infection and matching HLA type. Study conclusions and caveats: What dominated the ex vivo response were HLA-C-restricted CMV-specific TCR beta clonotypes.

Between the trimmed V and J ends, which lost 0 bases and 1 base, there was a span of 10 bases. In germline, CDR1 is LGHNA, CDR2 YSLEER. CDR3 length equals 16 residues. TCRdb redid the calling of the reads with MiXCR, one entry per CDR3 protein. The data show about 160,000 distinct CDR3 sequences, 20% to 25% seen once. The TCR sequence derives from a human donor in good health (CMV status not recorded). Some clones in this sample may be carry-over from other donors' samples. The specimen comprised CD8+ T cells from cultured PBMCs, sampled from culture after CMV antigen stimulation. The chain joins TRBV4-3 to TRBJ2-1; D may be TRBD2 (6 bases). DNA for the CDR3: TGCGCCAGCAGCCAAGATTTGCGGGGATCCTACAATGAGCAGTTCTTC. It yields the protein CASSQDLRGSYNEQFF.